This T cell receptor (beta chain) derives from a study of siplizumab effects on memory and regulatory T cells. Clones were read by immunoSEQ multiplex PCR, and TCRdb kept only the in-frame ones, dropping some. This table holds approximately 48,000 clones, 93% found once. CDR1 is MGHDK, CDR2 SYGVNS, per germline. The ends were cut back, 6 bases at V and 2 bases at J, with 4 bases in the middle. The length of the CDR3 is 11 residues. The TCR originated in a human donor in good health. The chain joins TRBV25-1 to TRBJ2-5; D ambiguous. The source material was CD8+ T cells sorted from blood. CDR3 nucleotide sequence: TGTGCCAGCAGGGGTCAAGAGACCCAGTACTTC. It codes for CASRGQETQYF. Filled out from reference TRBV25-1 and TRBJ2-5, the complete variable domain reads EADIYQTPRYLVIGTGKKITLECSQTMGHDKMYWYQQDPGMELHLIHYSYGVNSTEKGDLSSESTVSRIRTEHFPLTLESARPSHTSQYLCASRGQETQYFGPGTRLLVL.